This entry is about one T cell receptor (beta chain). Sample-barcoded 5' priming and a J-beta primer mix drove a second PCR of roughly 7 to 11 cycles. TCRdb passed the 5' RACE reads through MiXCR, listing each CDR3 protein once. This table holds hundreds of thousands of distinct CDR3 sequences, around 27% found once. This sample stems from a study of blood T cells in healthy people across ages. V shed 3 bases and J shed 6 bases, with 21 bases lying between them. CDR3 length: 16 amino acids. These sequences were also reported in another study, on T cells of mothers and their children.

The rearrangement joins TRBV12-3 or TRBV12-4 to TRBJ2-7; D is possibly TRBD1 (6 bases). This sequence was found in a boy aged 2-15 years in good health. Input material: blood. CDR3: CASSFYLLNRAGEQYF. For the CDR3, the DNA is TGTGCCAGCAGTTTCTACCTCCTGAACAGGGCTGGCGAGCAGTACTTC.